The 26 T cell receptor beta chains given below trace back to one sample, sequenced in a study of blood T cell repertoires in COVID-19 (dated by TCRdb to between 2020 and 2021). Library generation was performed with the immunoSEQ multiplex PCR assay. TCRdb mirrors the immuneACCESS table, restricted to in-frame sequences. Some clones are absent from its copies; in checked studies, under half trace to an unresolved V gene, and the reason for the others is unknown. In all, the sample holds 110,000 or so clones, and roughly nine tenths of those were seen once. 7.7% of the sample comes from the top ten. The sequenced material came from peripheral blood. Receptor source: a human donor in a cohort sampled during active COVID-19.

The V call is TRBV6-2 or TRBV6-3, the J call TRBJ1-6; D call uncertain. CDR1 MNHEY and CDR2 SVGEGT come from the germline V gene. The CDR3 contains 15 residues. Trimming removed 2 bases from V and 7 bases from J, with 12 bases in between. DNA of the CDR3: TGTGCCAGCAGTTACGTGGCGGGAATAAATTCACCCCTCCACTTT. Translated, it gives CASSYVAGINSPLHF.

The J gene is TRBJ2-2, the V gene TRBV11-2, with D perhaps TRBD2 (5 bases). Germline V gene sequence: CDR1 SGHAT, CDR2 FQNNGV. CDR3 length: 17 residues. The V end lost 2 bases, the J end lost 6 bases, and 19 bases lay between the germline ends. The CDR3 spells CASSLPGLTGRPGELFF. CDR3 sequence (DNA): TGTGCCAGCAGCTTACCCGGACTTACTGGGAGACCCGGGGAGCTGTTTTTT.

The chain has TRBV10-1 and TRBJ1-1; D remains ambiguous. This CDR3 region has 13 residues. CDR1 and CDR2 (germline): WNHNN, SYGVQD (reference sequence). V gave up 9 bases and J gave up 6 bases, with 17 bases separating them. The CDR3 region is CASSPRVLSEAFF. The DNA for the CDR3 is TGCGCCAGTTCACCGCGAGTGCTATCTGAAGCTTTCTTT.

The chain has TRBV5-4 and TRBJ2-1; TRBD1 matches 7 bases. There are 16 residues in the CDR3. Germline CDR1 reads SGHNT; CDR2 reads YYREEE (reference sequence). V shed 4 bases, J shed 0 bases, and the junction held 7 bases outside the gene matches. Written as DNA, the CDR3 is TGTGCCAGCAGCGAATCGGCAGGGGGCTCCTACAATGAGCAGTTCTTC. It yields the protein CASSESAGGSYNEQFF.

This sequence joins TRBV7-8 and TRBJ1-5, with D maybe TRBD1 (5 bases). V lost 5 bases and J lost 7, with 18 bases in between. There are 15 residues in the CDR3. Germline values: CDR1 SGHVS, CDR2 FQNEAQ. Here the CDR3 reads CASSLTGGAGQPQHF. CDR3 sequence (DNA): TGTGCCAGCAGCCTTACGGGAGGGGCGGGCCAGCCCCAGCATTTT.

The genes are TRBV5-1 and TRBJ1-1; D perhaps matches TRBD1 (6 bases). The V gene lost 3 bases and the J gene lost 7 bases, with 16 bases spanning the gap. CDR1 is SGHRS, CDR2 YFSETQ, per germline. The CDR3 is 14 residues long. The CDR3: CASSSVGRGSEAFF. CDR3 nucleotides: TGCGCCAGCAGCTCCGTCGGGAGGGGGAGTGAAGCTTTCTTT. The full variable domain, with the rest looked up from reference TRBV5-1 and TRBJ1-1, is KAGVTQTPRYLIKTRGQQVTLSCSPISGHRSVSWYQQTPGQGLQFLFEYFSETQRNKGNFPGRFSGRQFSNSRSEMNVSTLELGDSALYLCASSSVGRGSEAFFGQGTRLTVV.

The chain links TRBV7-9 to TRBJ2-1; 8 bases are a match to TRBD1. The germline CDR1 and CDR2 sequences are SEHNR and FQNEAQ (reference sequence). Trimming took 2 bases from V and 2 from J; bases not matched to a gene: 5. The CDR3 contains 16 residues. The CDR3 reads CASSLKLDRAYNEQFF. CDR3 in DNA: TGTGCCAGCAGCTTAAAACTGGACAGGGCCTACAATGAGCAGTTCTTC.

The chain links TRBV5-1 to TRBJ2-3; D unclear. V lost 0 bases and J lost 2, with 10 bases in between. This CDR3 is 15 amino acids long. Germline CDR1 reads SGHRS; CDR2 reads YFSETQ. The CDR3 loop is CASSLDDGVTDTQYF. CDR3 DNA: TGCGCCAGCAGCTTGGATGACGGAGTCACAGATACGCAGTATTTT.

J is TRBJ1-4 and V is TRBV6-6; 9 bases are a match to TRBD1. This CDR3 is 15 amino acids long. CDR1 MNHNY and CDR2 SVGAGI come from the germline V gene (reference sequence). The V gene end was trimmed by 2 bases and the J gene end by 8 bases; junction bases not matched to a gene: 6. CDR3 coding DNA: TGTGCCAGCAGTTACCACCCGGGACAGGGCGAAAAACTGTTTTTT. Amino acid sequence: CASSYHPGQGEKLFF.

The rearrangement links TRBV7-6 to TRBJ1-4; maybe TRBD1 (5 bases). CDR3 length equals 18 residues. V lost 2 bases and J 0 bases, leaving 16 bases between the germline ends. Per germline, CDR1 SGHVS and CDR2 FNYEAQ. The CDR3 sequence is CASSLIYRPATTNEKLFF. The CDR3 DNA reads as TGTGCCAGCAGCTTAATTTACAGGCCCGCCACAACTAATGAAAAACTGTTTTTT. The full variable domain, with the rest looked up from reference TRBV7-6 and TRBJ1-4, is GAGVSQSPRYKVTKRGQDVALRCDPISGHVSLYWYRQALGQGPEFLTYFNYEAQQDKSGLPNDRFSAERPEGSISTLTIQRTEQRDSAMYRCASSLIYRPATTNEKLFFGSGTQLSVL.

This chain joins TRBV30 and TRBJ1-2, with D possibly being TRBD1 (6 bases). This CDR3 is 13 amino acids long. CDR1 and CDR2 from the germline V gene are GTSNPN and SVGIG (reference sequence). With 3 bases removed from V and 2 bases from J, the gap between germline ends came to 10 bases. The CDR3 sequence is CAWRRTANYGYTF. The CDR3 DNA sequence: TGTGCCTGGAGAAGGACAGCCAACTATGGCTACACCTTC.

For the CDR3, the DNA is TGTGCCAGCAGCTTGTACAAGATTAGCAATCAGCCCCAGCATTTT. Amino acid sequence: CASSLYKISNQPQHF. The chain has TRBV5-5 and TRBJ1-5; D unclear. V was shortened by 1 base and J by 0 bases, with 8 bases between the two germline ends. This CDR3 region has 15 residues. Germline assignment: CDR1 SGHKS and CDR2 YYEKEE (reference sequence).

CDR3 region: CASSLGTSREQYF. DNA for the CDR3: TGTGCCAGCAGCTTAGGGACTAGCCGGGAGCAGTACTTC. The gene calls are TRBV7-9 and TRBJ2-7; 8 bases align to TRBD2. The CDR3 contains 13 residues. The V and J ends lost 1 base and 7 bases, in that order; junction bases with no gene match: 3. Looked up from germline, CDR1 is SEHNR and CDR2 is FQNEAQ (reference sequence).

This rearrangement joins TRBV29-1 to TRBJ2-5; 12 nucleotides agree with TRBD1. The CDR3 sequence is 15 residues long. Germline assignment: CDR1 SQVTM and CDR2 ANQGSEA. Germline trimming cut 2 bases from V and 5 bases from J; bases unmatched to any gene: 6. For the CDR3, the DNA is TGCAGCGTTGAAAGGGGACAGGGGGCCTGGGAGACCCAGTACTTC. This translates into CSVERGQGAWETQYF.

This chain connects TRBV7-6 to TRBJ1-2, with 7 bases that match TRBD1. The CDR3 is 15 residues long. Per the germline V gene, CDR1 is SGHVS and CDR2 is FNYEAQ. Trimming removed 2 bases from V and 2 bases from J; junction bases left unmatched: 5. CDR3 coding DNA: TGTGCCAGCAGCTTAAGGTCGACAGGGAACTATGGCTACACCTTC. It yields the protein CASSLRSTGNYGYTF. The whole variable domain, remainder taken from reference TRBV7-6 and TRBJ1-2, is GAGVSQSPRYKVTKRGQDVALRCDPISGHVSLYWYRQALGQGPEFLTYFNYEAQQDKSGLPNDRFSAERPEGSISTLTIQRTEQRDSAMYRCASSLRSTGNYGYTFGSGTRLTVV.

The CDR3 DNA follows: TGTGCCTGGAGTTTGGGGGGGCTTGGAAACACCATATATTTT. The encoded protein is CAWSLGGLGNTIYF. The chain combines TRBV30 with TRBJ1-3, with D possibly matching TRBD1 (6 bases). V dropped 2 bases and J dropped 3 bases, with 11 bases sitting between them. Germline CDR1 and CDR2: GTSNPN and SVGIG (reference sequence). This CDR3 is 14 amino acids long.

The V and J genes are TRBV2 and TRBJ2-7; weak D call: TRBD2 (6 bases). CDR1 is SNHLY, CDR2 FYNNEI, per germline. The ends were cut back, 6 bases at V and 6 bases at J, with 15 bases in the middle. This CDR3 has 13 residues. The CDR3 coding sequence is TGTGCCAGCAGGCCCCGGGAGCAGTCCGAGCAGTACTTC. The encoded protein is CASRPREQSEQYF.

The chain couples TRBV24-1 to TRBJ2-3; TRBD1 matches 8 bases. The CDR3 spans 15 residues. V lost 4 bases and J lost 1; bases outside the gene matches: 3. Germline CDR1 KGHDR, CDR2 SFDVKD. CDR3 nucleotide sequence: TGTGCCACCAGTGACCTGACAGGGGGCACAGATACGCAGTATTTT. This gives the protein CATSDLTGGTDTQYF.

This clone was found a few times. The chain has TRBV7-8 and TRBJ2-2; D perhaps matches TRBD2 (5 bases). Trimming shortened V by 6 bases and J by 7 bases, and 21 bases separated the two germline ends. Germline V gene data show CDR1 as SGHVS and CDR2 as FQNEAQ. The CDR3 runs to 16 residues. This chain's CDR3 is CASSQVGVNLLGELFF. As DNA, the CDR3 is TGTGCCAGCAGTCAGGTCGGGGTAAACCTTCTCGGGGAGCTGTTTTTT.

The chain has TRBV28 and TRBJ1-3, with 7 positions matching TRBD1. The CDR3 sequence is 15 residues long. The trim removed 3 bases at V and 2 bases at J, leaving 4 bases unmatched. Per the germline V gene, CDR1 is MDHEN and CDR2 is SYDVKM. The CDR3 nucleotides read TGTGCCAGCAGTTTGTTTCAGGGGGCTGGAAACACCATATATTTT. The encoded protein is CASSLFQGAGNTIYF.

The chain combines TRBV25-1 with TRBJ2-5; 8 bases match TRBD1. CDR1 and CDR2 (germline): MGHDK, SYGVNS. This CDR3 contains 15 residues. J lost 2 bases, V lost 6 bases, and 8 bases had no gene match. CDR3: CASSSPGTGQETQYF. CDR3 nucleotides: TGTGCCAGCAGCTCTCCCGGGACAGGTCAAGAGACCCAGTACTTC.

The chain uses TRBV9 and TRBJ1-1, with D unresolved. The CDR3 totals 14 residues. The V and J ends lost 4 bases and 5 bases respectively, with 15 bases between them. Germline loops: CDR1 SGDLS, CDR2 YYNGEE. CDR3 protein: CASSPSAGRTEAFF. CDR3 bases: TGTGCCAGCAGCCCATCCGCGGGGAGGACTGAAGCTTTCTTT.

This chain joins TRBV5-4 and TRBJ2-3, with D perhaps matching TRBD1 (6 bases). V dropped 5 bases and J dropped 5 bases, with 12 bases sitting between them. Germline V gene lookup returns CDR1 SGHNT and CDR2 YYREEE (reference sequence). The CDR3 has 13 residues. For the CDR3, the DNA is TGTGCCAGCAGGTCAGGGGTGGTAGATACGCAGTATTTT. This codes for CASRSGVVDTQYF.

The V call is TRBV30, the J call TRBJ1-2; D gene unclear. The germline V gene encodes CDR1 GTSNPN and CDR2 SVGIG (reference sequence). The CDR3 spans 12 residues. V was trimmed by 3 bases and J by 4 bases, leaving 9 bases between them. CDR3 amino acids: CAWSELGYGYTF. DNA of the CDR3: TGTGCCTGGAGCGAGCTCGGCTATGGCTACACCTTC. The full variable domain, completed using reference TRBV30 and TRBJ1-2, is SQTIHQWPATLVQPVGSPLSLECTVEGTSNPNLYWYRQAAGRGLQLLFYSVGIGQISSEVPQNLSASRPQDRQFILSSKKLLLSDSGFYLCAWSELGYGYTFGSGTRLTVV.

The chain links TRBV3-1 (or the pseudogene TRBV3-2) to TRBJ2-1; D is possibly TRBD2 (5 bases). This CDR3 comprises 13 residues. In germline, CDR1 is LGHDT, CDR2 YNNKEL (reference sequence). Between the trimmed V and J ends, which lost 2 bases and 10 bases, there was a span of 12 bases. As DNA, the CDR3 is TGTGCCAGCAGCCAATCCCTCCCGGGGGAGCAGTTCTTC. Translated: CASSQSLPGEQFF.

The chain has TRBV19 and TRBJ2-3; 12 bases are shared with TRBD2. V lost 5 bases, J lost 2 bases, and 5 bases stayed unmatched. The germline CDR1 and CDR2 sequences are LNHDA and SQIVND (reference sequence). The CDR3 totals 16 residues. The CDR3 nucleotides are TGTGCCAGTAGTCTGACTAGCGGGGGAAACACAGATACGCAGTATTTT. Protein sequence: CASSLTSGGNTDTQYF.